The 4 T cell receptor beta chains below come from one sample, sequenced in a study of T cells in tuberculosis. Time point reported: new active TB diagnosis, blood taken before or within 7 days of starting treatment. Clones were read by immunoSEQ multiplex PCR, and TCRdb kept only the in-frame ones, dropping some. The top ten clones hold more than 6% of a sample with under 35,000 clones, about 91% of them seen once. The source material was PBMCs, sampled at tuberculosis diagnosis. The receptors stem from an adult with tuberculosis. Some clones in this sample may be carry-over from other donors' samples.

The V and J genes are TRBV6-1 and TRBJ2-5, with 8 bases lining up with TRBD1. V lost 5 bases and J lost 2; bases outside the gene matches: 7. This CDR3 region has 15 residues. Germline V CDR1 and CDR2: MNHNS, SASEGT. The CDR3 region has the DNA TGTGCCAGCAGTATCGACAGGGGCCGACAAGAGACCCAGTACTTC. Translation: CASSIDRGRQETQYF.

The genes are TRBV18 and TRBJ2-4, with TRBD1 as a possible D gene (6 bases). Germline V gene sequence: CDR1 KGHSH, CDR2 LQKENI. The V gene lost 0 bases and the J gene lost 0 bases, with 9 bases spanning the gap. This CDR3 has 16 residues. The CDR3 sequence: CASSPPQGLAKNIQYF. For the CDR3, the DNA is TGTGCCAGCTCACCACCCCAGGGGCTAGCCAAAAACATTCAGTACTTC.

The chain uses TRBV27 and TRBJ2-7, with D perhaps matching TRBD2 (6 bases). Trimming stripped 2 bases from V and 2 bases from J, with 10 bases between. CDR3 length: 14 amino acids. The V gene's germline CDR1 is MNHEY and CDR2 SMNVEV (reference sequence). The CDR3 here is CASSLAGLAYEQYF. DNA for the CDR3: TGTGCCAGCAGTTTAGCGGGGCTTGCCTACGAGCAGTACTTC.

This chain connects TRBV6-1 to TRBJ2-2; 9 nucleotides align to TRBD1. After removal of 0 bases from V and 2 bases from J, the junction contained 1 base not matched to a gene. The CDR3 has 16 residues. Germline V gives CDR1 MNHNS, CDR2 SASEGT. The CDR3 bases are TGTGCCAGCAGTGAAGCACAGGGGGCTAACACCGGGGAGCTGTTTTTT. This gives the protein CASSEAQGANTGELFF.